The clone carrying this T cell receptor (beta chain) has only one observation. A read error may account for a junction end that differs from germline. Self-reported history from a screening survey and questionnaire set each donor's cohort. This sample is part of a study of blood T cell repertoires in COVID-19. The wider study: Material from acute and convalescent COVID-19 was sourced from the United States, Italy and Spain.

The germline CDR1 and CDR2 sequences are MNHEY and SMNVEV (reference sequence). CDR3 size: 9 residues. Some clones are missing from TCRdb's copy, which holds only in-frame ones; the method was immunoSEQ multiplex PCR. The table lists about 270,000 clones, approximately 91% of them singletons, with 1% in the top ten. The genes are TRBV27 and TRBJ2-7; 7 bases map to TRBD1. This receptor was obtained from a woman aged 25 to 39 who had recovered from COVID-19. Sequenced: PBMCs or T cells enriched from blood (not recorded which). The CDR3, as DNA: TGTGCCAGGCTCCAGGGACAGCTCTTC. It yields the protein CARLQGQLF.